These T cell receptor beta chains were read from a single sample in a study of OX40 agonist ivuxolimab in advanced cancers. TCRdb's table, derived via immunoSEQ multiplex PCR, lists solely in-frame clones and lacks some. The sample lists tens of thousands of clones, roughly 89% occurring once. Sequencing was performed on CD4+ or CD8+ T cells sorted from blood, taken in a trial of the OX40 agonist ivuxolimab. The source of these receptors is an adult with an advanced solid tumor such as melanoma, head and neck, liver or kidney cancer. The CDR3 runs from the conserved cysteine through the conserved F or W.

CDR3	V	length
CASSSLAGGTDTQYF	TRBV27	15
CASSMGGASSYEQYF	TRBV19	15
CASRISTAYEQYF	TRBV6-5	13
CASSQERGPYEQYF	TRBV27	14
CAWGQSHITYGYTF	TRBV30	14
CASSPYLAGINEQFF	TRBV28	15
CSGGAGLGYEQYF	TRBV29-1	13
CASSDPNTEAFF	TRBV2	12
CASSHWTGGGYTF	TRBV14	13
CASRRLGPGGNEQYF	TRBV19	15
CASSHSGRRLAGELFF	TRBV5-6	16
CASSIWIAGQETQYF	TRBV19	15
CASSRGEGLIQPQHF	TRBV21-1	15
CASSSRTVSYEQYF	TRBV13	14
CASSLDAGNTEAFF	TRBV7-9	14
CASSESTEHTGELFF	TRBV10-1	15
CASSFGQGVKPQHF	TRBV27	14
CASSIAPHNEQFF	TRBV19	13
CASSLTEGLAGGSTQYF	TRBV7-9	17
CASSEWSQPQHF	TRBV2	12
CASSQVDRGSTGELFF	TRBV4-1	16
CASSILAAYEQFF	TRBV19	13
CASSLGGGESEQYF	TRBV5-1	14
CASSRRTAPGELFF	TRBV5-4	14
CASSLPGQREQYF	TRBV27	13
CASSWGETQYF	TRBV2	11
CASSGRDSSYEQYF	TRBV7-9	14
CASSLQGYEQYF	TRBV27	12
CASSLVSGANTGELFF	TRBV7-9	16
CASRKWASGAYNEQFF	TRBV5-8	16
CASSSHGTGSNTEAFF	TRBV19	16
CASSEDRISPLHF	TRBV10-1	13
CASSFGGTGSPLHF	TRBV5-4	14
CASSEGGGAWYF	TRBV6-1	12
CASSRGTEQETQYF	TRBV18	14
CASSVAGYNEQFF	TRBV27	13
CASSPGTANTGELFF	TRBV28	15
CASSSLEGGAYEQYF	TRBV11-2	15
CASSVRGLTYEQYF	TRBV27	14
CASSPGEGGTGELFF	TRBV7-2	15
CAISEGQSSYEQYF	TRBV10-3	14
CASRLQGIGEQYF	TRBV4-2	13
CASSESPRGADTQYF	TRBV6-1	15
CASSLSGSSYNSPLHF	TRBV27	16
CASSMGMNQPQHF	TRBV19	13
CASNPLAGVLDTQYF	TRBV28	15
CASSLSGANVLTF	TRBV18	13
CASSLDPRSEAFF	TRBV4-1	13
CASSEVRGSYEQYF	TRBV2	14
CASSLDSGGFTEAFF	TRBV7-3	15
CASSEGSGGTLETQYF	TRBV6-1	16
CASSMSGTEAFF	TRBV19	12
CASTLELGRSPLHF	TRBV27	14
CSVEEGGTGDYYGYTF	TRBV29-1	16
CASSITPWATEAFF	TRBV19	14
CASSTASGNTIYF	TRBV19	13
CASSYPGGELYGYTF	TRBV6-5	15